This is a list of T cell receptor beta chains from one sample in a study of beta chain features in type 1 diabetes. Profiling relied on immunoSEQ multiplex PCR, and the TCRdb table lists in-frame clones only, not all of them. The data contain 130,000 to 150,000 clones, around 8.7% of them singletons. Sequenced: central memory CD4+ T cells from blood. The source of these receptors is a young man in good health. Each CDR3 is given with its conserved first and last residue. The order of the fields is J gene, V gene, clone size, D gene, CDR3 protein, CDR3 DNA. The D gene is left open where the match is weak. The listing skips clone size in some rows; elsewhere it reads once, few, many or a size class.

j_gene: TRBJ2-1; v_gene: TRBV10-3; abundance: few; d_gene: TRBD2; CDR3aa: CAIMQGGDEQFF; CDR3nt: TGTGCCATCATGCAGGGAGGGGATGAGCAGTTCTTC
j_gene: TRBJ2-5; v_gene: TRBV7-9; abundance: .; d_gene: .; CDR3aa: CASSIQETQYF; CDR3nt: TGTGCCAGCAGCATACAAGAGACCCAGTACTTC
j_gene: TRBJ1-2; v_gene: TRBV7-2; abundance: few; d_gene: TRBD1; CDR3aa: CASSTQQGASYGYTF; CDR3nt: TGTGCCAGCAGCACGCAACAGGGGGCGTCTTATGGCTACACCTTC
j_gene: TRBJ2-5; v_gene: TRBV5-6; abundance: few; d_gene: TRBD1; CDR3aa: CASSLRQGLETQYF; CDR3nt: TGTGCCAGCAGCTTGAGACAGGGGTTGGAGACCCAGTACTTC
j_gene: TRBJ2-7; v_gene: TRBV27; abundance: .; d_gene: TRBD2; CDR3aa: CASSRGGSSYEQYF; CDR3nt: TGTGCCAGCAGTCGCGGGGGGAGCTCCTACGAGCAGTACTTC
j_gene: TRBJ2-1; v_gene: TRBV9; abundance: few; d_gene: TRBD2; CDR3aa: CASSVGLGFADEQFF; CDR3nt: TGTGCCAGCAGCGTTGGACTAGGATTCGCCGATGAGCAGTTCTTC
j_gene: TRBJ2-7; v_gene: TRBV15; abundance: many; d_gene: TRBD1; CDR3aa: CATSKTTGRFYEQYF; CDR3nt: TGTGCCACCAGCAAAACGACAGGGCGCTTCTACGAGCAGTACTTC
j_gene: TRBJ2-5; v_gene: TRBV6-6; abundance: .; d_gene: .; CDR3aa: CASSSQGLETQYF; CDR3nt: TGTGCCAGCAGTTCCCAGGGGCTAGAGACCCAGTACTTC
j_gene: TRBJ2-1; v_gene: TRBV7-2; abundance: .; d_gene: TRBD1; CDR3aa: CASSYGQGALNEQFF; CDR3nt: TGTGCCAGCAGCTACGGACAGGGGGCATTGAATGAGCAGTTCTTC
j_gene: TRBJ2-2; v_gene: TRBV4-3; abundance: .; d_gene: .; CDR3aa: CASSQAGGLLTGELFF; CDR3nt: TGCGCCAGCAGCCAGGCTGGGGGGTTACTCACCGGGGAGCTGTTTTTT
j_gene: TRBJ2-2; v_gene: TRBV6-5; abundance: few; d_gene: TRBD1; CDR3aa: CASKPGQGGTGELFF; CDR3nt: TGTGCCAGCAAACCCGGACAGGGAGGCACCGGGGAGCTGTTTTTT
j_gene: TRBJ2-7; v_gene: TRBV25-1; abundance: .; d_gene: .; CDR3aa: CASSEYIGSSYEQYF; CDR3nt: TGTGCCAGCAGTGAATATATTGGTAGCTCCTACGAGCAGTACTTC
j_gene: TRBJ2-1; v_gene: TRBV5-6; abundance: few; d_gene: TRBD1; CDR3aa: CASSIRTGRGNEQFF; CDR3nt: TGTGCCAGCAGCATCCGGACAGGGCGAGGCAATGAGCAGTTCTTC
j_gene: TRBJ1-1; v_gene: TRBV9; abundance: .; d_gene: .; CDR3aa: CASSVGVGNTEAFF; CDR3nt: TGTGCCAGCAGCGTCGGTGTTGGGAACACTGAAGCTTTCTTT
j_gene: TRBJ1-1; v_gene: TRBV5-6; abundance: .; d_gene: TRBD1; CDR3aa: CASSGGTGKITEAFF; CDR3nt: TGTGCCAGCAGCGGGGGGACAGGGAAGATCACTGAAGCTTTCTTT
j_gene: TRBJ1-2; v_gene: TRBV7-9; abundance: .; d_gene: .; CDR3aa: CASSGSTYYGYTF; CDR3nt: TGTGCCAGCTCAGGGTCCACCTACTATGGCTACACCTTC
j_gene: TRBJ2-3; v_gene: TRBV2; abundance: .; d_gene: TRBD2; CDR3aa: CASSVGLAGADTQYF; CDR3nt: TGTGCCAGCAGTGTGGGACTAGCGGGGGCAGATACGCAGTATTTT
j_gene: TRBJ2-3; v_gene: TRBV5-4; abundance: many; d_gene: TRBD2; CDR3aa: CASKLAGATDTQYF; CDR3nt: TGTGCCAGCAAGTTAGCGGGGGCCACAGATACGCAGTATTTT
j_gene: TRBJ2-1; v_gene: TRBV11-3; abundance: .; d_gene: TRBD1; CDR3aa: CASSSRQGADEQFF; CDR3nt: TGTGCCAGCAGCTCGCGACAGGGGGCGGATGAGCAGTTCTTC
j_gene: TRBJ2-5; v_gene: TRBV6-5; abundance: .; d_gene: TRBD1; CDR3aa: CASSSGQPRETQYF; CDR3nt: TGTGCCAGCAGCTCGGGACAGCCCAGAGAGACCCAGTACTTC
j_gene: TRBJ2-7; v_gene: TRBV7-6; abundance: .; d_gene: .; CDR3aa: CASSLATVSYEQYF; CDR3nt: TGTGCCAGCAGCTTAGCAACGGTCTCCTACGAGCAGTACTTC
j_gene: TRBJ1-5; v_gene: TRBV5-6; abundance: .; d_gene: .; CDR3aa: CASSLYAGAENQPQHF; CDR3nt: TGTGCCAGCAGCTTGTATGCAGGGGCCGAAAATCAGCCCCAGCATTTT
j_gene: TRBJ2-3; v_gene: TRBV4-1; abundance: .; d_gene: TRBD2; CDR3aa: CASSQAGGPRDTQYF; CDR3nt: TGCGCCAGCAGCCAAGCGGGGGGGCCGAGGGATACGCAGTATTTT
j_gene: TRBJ2-1; v_gene: TRBV7-3; abundance: .; d_gene: TRBD1; CDR3aa: CASSPTGTANNEQFF; CDR3nt: TGTGCCAGCAGCCCGACCGGGACAGCGAACAATGAGCAGTTCTTC
j_gene: TRBJ2-1; v_gene: TRBV7-9; abundance: many; d_gene: .; CDR3aa: CASSRDYNEQFF; CDR3nt: TGTGCCAGCAGCCGGGACTACAATGAGCAGTTCTTC
j_gene: TRBJ1-4; v_gene: TRBV7-9; abundance: few; d_gene: .; CDR3aa: CASSSLRGEKLFF; CDR3nt: TGTGCCAGCAGCTCTCTAAGGGGTGAAAAACTGTTTTTT
j_gene: TRBJ2-7; v_gene: TRBV5-1; abundance: many; d_gene: .; CDR3aa: CASSLDAGWQYF; CDR3nt: TGCGCCAGCAGCTTGGATGCGGGTTGGCAGTACTTC
j_gene: TRBJ2-3; v_gene: TRBV18; abundance: .; d_gene: TRBD1; CDR3aa: CASSRSGGGTDTQYF; CDR3nt: TGTGCCAGCTCACGATCAGGGGGTGGCACAGATACGCAGTATTTT
j_gene: TRBJ1-5; v_gene: TRBV30; abundance: few; d_gene: .; CDR3aa: CAWSTIRGPQHF; CDR3nt: TGTGCCTGGAGTACGATCCGGGGGCCCCAGCATTTT
j_gene: TRBJ1-6; v_gene: TRBV5-1; abundance: few; d_gene: TRBD1; CDR3aa: CASGPGTAQSPLHF; CDR3nt: TGCGCCAGCGGCCCCGGGACAGCCCAATCACCCCTCCACTTT
j_gene: TRBJ2-2; v_gene: TRBV11-3; abundance: .; d_gene: .; CDR3aa: CASSTGLSGELFF; CDR3nt: TGTGCCAGCAGCACGGGTTTGTCCGGGGAGCTGTTTTTT
j_gene: TRBJ2-7; v_gene: TRBV28; abundance: few; d_gene: .; CDR3aa: CASRTTMYEQYF; CDR3nt: TGTGCCAGCAGAACAACAATGTACGAGCAGTACTTC
j_gene: TRBJ2-5; v_gene: TRBV30; abundance: many; d_gene: .; CDR3aa: CAWSPGDGGTQYF; CDR3nt: TGTGCCTGGAGTCCCGGCGACGGGGGGACCCAGTACTTC
j_gene: TRBJ2-1; v_gene: TRBV28; abundance: many; d_gene: TRBD2; CDR3aa: CASSSPGLAWNNEQFF; CDR3nt: TGTGCCAGCAGTTCCCCGGGACTAGCGTGGAACAATGAGCAGTTCTTC
j_gene: TRBJ2-5; v_gene: TRBV7-2; abundance: few; d_gene: TRBD1; CDR3aa: CASLRDRQETQYF; CDR3nt: TGTGCCAGCTTGCGGGACAGGCAAGAGACCCAGTACTTC
j_gene: TRBJ2-1; v_gene: TRBV23-1; abundance: many; d_gene: TRBD1; CDR3aa: CASSQSSTGDNEQFF; CDR3nt: TGCGCCAGCAGTCAATCTTCGACAGGGGACAATGAGCAGTTCTTC
j_gene: TRBJ1-4; v_gene: TRBV4-3; abundance: .; d_gene: .; CDR3aa: CASSQDQGWGEEEKLFF; CDR3nt: TGCGCCAGCAGCCAAGATCAGGGGTGGGGAGAGGAAGAAAAACTGTTTTTT
j_gene: TRBJ2-5; v_gene: TRBV12-5; abundance: few; d_gene: TRBD1; CDR3aa: CASGLGQGGETQYF; CDR3nt: TGTGCTAGTGGTTTGGGACAGGGGGGAGAGACCCAGTACTTC
j_gene: TRBJ2-1; v_gene: TRBV11-3; abundance: .; d_gene: .; CDR3aa: CASSSDSALFF; CDR3nt: TGTGCCAGCAGCTCGGACAGCGCCCTGTTCTTC
j_gene: TRBJ1-3; v_gene: TRBV28; abundance: few; d_gene: .; CDR3aa: CASSFLSGGEVNTIYF; CDR3nt: TGTGCCAGCAGTTTCCTGTCGGGGGGCGAGGTAAACACCATATATTTT
j_gene: TRBJ1-2; v_gene: TRBV9; abundance: .; d_gene: TRBD1; CDR3aa: CASKDRVYGYTF; CDR3nt: TGTGCCAGCAAGGACAGGGTCTATGGCTACACCTTC
j_gene: TRBJ1-6; v_gene: TRBV18; abundance: .; d_gene: .; CDR3aa: CASSPLARDSPLHF; CDR3nt: TGTGCCAGCTCACCACTGGCTCGGGATTCACCCCTCCACTTT
j_gene: TRBJ2-3; v_gene: TRBV19; abundance: few; d_gene: .; CDR3aa: CACQGMASTDTQYF; CDR3nt: TGTGCCTGCCAGGGAATGGCCAGCACAGATACGCAGTATTTT
j_gene: TRBJ2-1; v_gene: TRBV5-1; abundance: .; d_gene: TRBD2; CDR3aa: CASRPTSGGGSYNEQFF; CDR3nt: TGCGCCAGCAGACCAACTAGCGGGGGGGGCTCCTACAATGAGCAGTTCTTC
j_gene: TRBJ1-2; v_gene: TRBV4-2; abundance: .; d_gene: .; CDR3aa: CASSQRTANYGYTF; CDR3nt: TGTGCCAGCAGCCAAAGGACAGCTAACTATGGCTACACCTTC
j_gene: TRBJ2-7; v_gene: TRBV5-1; abundance: few; d_gene: .; CDR3aa: CASSPPGDYEQYF; CDR3nt: TGCGCCAGCAGCCCTCCAGGGGACTACGAGCAGTACTTC
j_gene: TRBJ2-7; v_gene: TRBV7-3; abundance: few; d_gene: TRBD1; CDR3aa: CASSLKQGGTYEQYF; CDR3nt: TGTGCCAGCAGCTTAAAACAGGGGGGAACCTACGAGCAGTACTTC
j_gene: TRBJ1-6; v_gene: TRBV7-9; abundance: few; d_gene: .; CDR3aa: CASSLGALNSPLHF; CDR3nt: TGTGCCAGCAGCTTAGGAGCCCTAAATTCACCCCTCCACTTT
j_gene: TRBJ2-1; v_gene: TRBV5-1; abundance: few; d_gene: .; CDR3aa: CASSFSGMGSYNEQFF; CDR3nt: TGCGCCAGCAGCTTCTCCGGGATGGGCTCCTACAATGAGCAGTTCTTC
j_gene: TRBJ1-2; v_gene: TRBV7-9; abundance: few; d_gene: TRBD1; CDR3aa: CASSWAGTGLNYGYTF; CDR3nt: TGTGCCAGCAGCTGGGCCGGGACAGGGCTGAACTATGGCTACACCTTC
j_gene: TRBJ1-4; v_gene: TRBV4-1; abundance: .; d_gene: TRBD1; CDR3aa: CASSQRQGHEKLFF; CDR3nt: TGCGCCAGCAGCCAAAGACAGGGTCATGAAAAACTGTTTTTT
j_gene: TRBJ2-5; v_gene: TRBV11-2; abundance: .; d_gene: .; CDR3aa: CASTRDNQETQYF; CDR3nt: TGTGCCAGCACCCGGGACAATCAAGAGACCCAGTACTTC
j_gene: TRBJ2-5; v_gene: TRBV27; abundance: many; d_gene: TRBD2; CDR3aa: CASSLRTGESGGTQYF; CDR3nt: TGTGCCAGCAGTCTCCGGACTGGCGAGTCGGGGGGGACCCAGTACTTC
j_gene: TRBJ2-3; v_gene: TRBV18; abundance: few; d_gene: TRBD2; CDR3aa: CASGGGATDTQYF; CDR3nt: TGTGCCAGCGGCGGGGGGGCCACAGATACGCAGTATTTT
j_gene: TRBJ2-1; v_gene: TRBV5-1; abundance: few; d_gene: .; CDR3aa: CASSLQTGGVWNEQFF; CDR3nt: TGCGCCAGCAGCTTGCAAACTGGAGGTGTCTGGAATGAGCAGTTCTTC
j_gene: TRBJ2-3; v_gene: TRBV25-1; abundance: .; d_gene: .; CDR3aa: CASSEEDRDTQYF; CDR3nt: TGTGCCAGCAGTGAGGAGGACAGAGATACGCAGTATTTT